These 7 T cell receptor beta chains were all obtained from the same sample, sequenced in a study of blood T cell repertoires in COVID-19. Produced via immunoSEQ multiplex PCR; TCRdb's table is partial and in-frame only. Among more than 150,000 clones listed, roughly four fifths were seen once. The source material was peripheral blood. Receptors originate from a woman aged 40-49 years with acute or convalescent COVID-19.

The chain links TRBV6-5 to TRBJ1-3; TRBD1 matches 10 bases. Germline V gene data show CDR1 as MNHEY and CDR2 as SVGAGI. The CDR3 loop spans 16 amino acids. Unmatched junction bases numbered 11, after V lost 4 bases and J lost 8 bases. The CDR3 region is CASSSPGQGVRDTIYF. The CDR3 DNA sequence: TGTGCCAGCAGTTCACCCGGACAGGGGGTTCGGGACACCATATATTTT.

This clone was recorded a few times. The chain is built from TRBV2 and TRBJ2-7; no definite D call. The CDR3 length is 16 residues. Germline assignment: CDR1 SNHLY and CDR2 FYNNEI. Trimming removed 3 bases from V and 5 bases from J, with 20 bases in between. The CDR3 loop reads CASSDMGSPLVNEQYF. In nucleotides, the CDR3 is TGTGCCAGCAGTGATATGGGCAGCCCTCTCGTGAACGAGCAGTACTTC.

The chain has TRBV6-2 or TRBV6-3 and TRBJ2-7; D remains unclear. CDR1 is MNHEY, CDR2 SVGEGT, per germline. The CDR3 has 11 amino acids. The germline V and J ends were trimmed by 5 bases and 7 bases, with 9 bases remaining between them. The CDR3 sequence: CASSIRVEQYF. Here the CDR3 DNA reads TGTGCCAGCAGTATTAGAGTTGAGCAGTACTTC.

The CDR3 region has the DNA TGTGCCAGCCGAAAGACACCCGGGGTTTCTGATTCACCCCTCCACTTT. Amino acid sequence: CASRKTPGVSDSPLHF. The V and J genes are TRBV7-6 and TRBJ1-6; D is undetermined. V lost 8 bases, J lost 8 bases, and 22 bases lay in between. The CDR3 extends over 16 amino acids. Germline assignment: CDR1 SGHVS and CDR2 FNYEAQ.

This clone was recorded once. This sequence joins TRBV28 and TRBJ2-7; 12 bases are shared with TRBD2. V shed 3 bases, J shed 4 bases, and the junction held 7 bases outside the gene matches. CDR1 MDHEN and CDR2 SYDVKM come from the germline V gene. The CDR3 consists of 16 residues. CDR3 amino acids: CASSFGLAGFLYEQYF. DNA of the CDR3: TGTGCCAGCAGTTTCGGACTAGCGGGGTTCCTTTACGAGCAGTACTTC.

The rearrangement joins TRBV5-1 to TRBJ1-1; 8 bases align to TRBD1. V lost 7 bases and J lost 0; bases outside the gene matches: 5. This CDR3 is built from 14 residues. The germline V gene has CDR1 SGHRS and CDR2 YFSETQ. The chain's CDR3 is CASSGQGLNTEAFF. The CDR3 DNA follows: TGCGCCAGCTCAGGACAGGGCTTGAACACTGAAGCTTTCTTT.

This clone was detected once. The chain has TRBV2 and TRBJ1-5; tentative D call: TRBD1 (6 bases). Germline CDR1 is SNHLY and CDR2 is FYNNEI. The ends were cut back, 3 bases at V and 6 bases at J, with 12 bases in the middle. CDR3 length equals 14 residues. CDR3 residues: CASSDIRGSQPQHF. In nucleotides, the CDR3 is TGTGCCAGCAGTGATATAAGGGGGAGTCAGCCCCAGCATTTT.